This TCR beta chain is from a study of blood T cell repertoires in COVID-19. Across the whole study: The cDNA or gDNA used as material had been derived from T cells, B-cell-depleted T cells, or PBMCs.

Trimming took off 1 base at V and 8 bases at J, with 17 bases between the two ends. Germline CDR1 and CDR2: SEHNR and FQNEAQ (reference sequence). This CDR3 region has 16 residues. In the source study's methods: Estimated nucleated cell counts came from reference gene primer amplification. This table comes from immunoSEQ multiplex PCR, and its TCRdb copy is limited to in-frame clones, with some not included. That table is the source of V, J and clone size, and D and trimming were worked out from the DNA. The sample consists of about 90,000 clones, roughly 78% of them appearing once. The sample consisted of peripheral blood. J is TRBJ2-2 and V is TRBV7-9, with D possibly TRBD2 on 5 matching bases. This receptor was identified in a woman in her sixties or seventies with acute or convalescent COVID-19. In DNA form, the CDR3 reads TGTGCCAGCAGCTTAGAGGTTGGGCTAGCTGCTGGGGAGCTGTTTTTT. Translating it yields CASSLEVGLAAGELFF.